The entry that follows covers one TCR beta chain sequence. Antigen specificity is unknown. Libraries of TCR beta came from quantitative 5'-RACE with molecular barcodes. TCRdb re-called the 5' RACE reads with MiXCR, one entry per CDR3 protein. The table has 220,000 or so distinct CDR3 sequences, about a sixth seen once. These data originate in a study of CD8 T cells in ankylosing spondylitis. General study results and limits: Earlier literature documents some of the motif variants in reactive arthritis synovial fluid and blood. For ankylosing spondylitis blood, a TCR beta motif of fewer than 10 highly homologous variants appeared characteristic. Disease-associated clones were CD8+ and fairly uncommon in peripheral blood. Reported data indicate significant enrichment of disease-linked clones within matched ankylosing spondylitis synovial fluid.

Trimming removed 0 bases at V and 0 bases at J, with 9 bases between. CDR3 length: 14 residues. Germline CDR1 DFQATT, CDR2 SNEGSKA (reference sequence). This chain joins TRBV20-1 and TRBJ2-7, with D unclear. This TCR was recovered from a male donor with ankylosing spondylitis. Sequencing was carried out using blood, either unsorted or a sorted T cell fraction (not recorded which). CDR3 nucleotides: TGCAGTGCTAGAGATACCACGACCTCCTACGAGCAGTACTTC. Protein: CSARDTTTSYEQYF.